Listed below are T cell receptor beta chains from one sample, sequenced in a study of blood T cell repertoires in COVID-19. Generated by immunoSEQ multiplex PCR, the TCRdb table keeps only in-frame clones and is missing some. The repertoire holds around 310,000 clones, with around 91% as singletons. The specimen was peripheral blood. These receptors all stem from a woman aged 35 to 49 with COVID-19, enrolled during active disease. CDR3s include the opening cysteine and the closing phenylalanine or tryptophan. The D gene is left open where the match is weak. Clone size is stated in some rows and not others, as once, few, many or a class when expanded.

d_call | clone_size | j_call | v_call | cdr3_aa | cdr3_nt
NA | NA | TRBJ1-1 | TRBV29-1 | CSVVDPPDRADTEAFF | TGCAGCGTTGTGGACCCCCCGGACAGAGCGGACACTGAAGCTTTCTTT
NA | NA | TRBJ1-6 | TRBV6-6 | CASSYFKSGDHSPLHF | TGTGCCAGCAGTTACTTCAAATCAGGGGATCATTCACCCCTCCACTTT
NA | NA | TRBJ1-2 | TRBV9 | CASSVDDRHYGYTF | TGTGCCAGCAGCGTAGATGACAGACACTATGGCTACACCTTC
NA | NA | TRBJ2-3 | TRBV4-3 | CASSQAGDTDTQYF | TGCGCCAGCAGCCAAGCGGGGGACACAGATACGCAGTATTTT
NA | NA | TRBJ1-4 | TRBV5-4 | CASSLGGYEKLFF | TGTGCCAGCAGCTTGGGAGGATATGAAAAACTGTTTTTT
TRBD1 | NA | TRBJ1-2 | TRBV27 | CASSFDDRGGGYTF | TGTGCCAGCAGTTTCGACGACAGGGGGGGCGGCTACACCTTC
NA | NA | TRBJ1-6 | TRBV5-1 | CASSLQHYNSPLHF | TGCGCCAGCAGCTTACAGCATTATAATTCACCCCTCCACTTT
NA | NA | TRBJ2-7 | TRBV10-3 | CAISESTQGHEQYF | TGTGCCATCAGTGAGTCGACGCAGGGTCACGAGCAGTACTTC
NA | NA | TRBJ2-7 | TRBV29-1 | CSVSGYYEQYF | TGCAGCGTTTCAGGGTACTACGAGCAGTACTTC
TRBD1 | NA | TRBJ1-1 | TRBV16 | CASTLGQGIAEAFF | TGTGCCAGCACCCTTGGACAGGGAATAGCTGAAGCTTTCTTT
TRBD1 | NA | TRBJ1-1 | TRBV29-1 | CSAGQDEAFF | TGCAGCGCAGGACAGGACGAAGCTTTCTTT
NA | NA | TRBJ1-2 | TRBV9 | CASSAPQGYGYTF | TGTGCCAGCAGCGCACCACAGGGTTATGGCTACACCTTC
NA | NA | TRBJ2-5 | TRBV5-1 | CASRIHAVQETQYF | TGCGCCAGCAGAATCCATGCGGTCCAAGAGACCCAGTACTTC
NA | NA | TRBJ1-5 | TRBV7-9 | CASTTASGNQPQHF | TGTGCCAGCACCACCGCGTCCGGCAATCAGCCCCAGCATTTT
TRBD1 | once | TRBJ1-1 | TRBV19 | CASSPFSQGATEAFF | TGTGCCAGTTCTCCCTTCTCCCAGGGGGCTACTGAAGCTTTCTTT
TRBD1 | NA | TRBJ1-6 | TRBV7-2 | CASSTRQGGSYNSPLHF | TGTGCCAGCAGCACCCGACAGGGTGGCTCCTATAATTCACCCCTCCACTTT
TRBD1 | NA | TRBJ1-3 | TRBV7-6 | CASSSPTGASSGNTIYF | TGTGCCAGCAGCTCACCGACAGGGGCCAGCTCTGGAAACACCATATATTTT
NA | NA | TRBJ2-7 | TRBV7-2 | CASSLGVGASYEQYF | TGTGCCAGCAGCTTAGGGGTGGGAGCCTCCTACGAGCAGTACTTC
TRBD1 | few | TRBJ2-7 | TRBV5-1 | CASSKGTGNYEQYF | TGCGCCAGCAGCAAAGGGACAGGGAACTACGAGCAGTACTTC
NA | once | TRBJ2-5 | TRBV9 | CASALSMAGKRETQYF | TGTGCCAGCGCACTCAGCATGGCGGGGAAAAGGGAGACCCAGTACTTC
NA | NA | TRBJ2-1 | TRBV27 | CASSSSGQSYNEQFF | TGTGCCAGCAGTTCTAGCGGACAGTCCTACAATGAGCAGTTCTTC
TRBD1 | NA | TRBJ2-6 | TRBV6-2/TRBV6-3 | CASSSDRKAGANVLTF | TGTGCCAGCAGTTCGGACAGGAAGGCTGGGGCCAACGTCCTGACTTTC
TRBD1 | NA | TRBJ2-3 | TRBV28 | CASSPPGQGGTDTQYF | TGTGCCAGCAGTCCTCCGGGACAGGGAGGCACAGATACGCAGTATTTT
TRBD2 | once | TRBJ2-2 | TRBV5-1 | CASSLLSGVGGELFF | TGCGCCAGCAGCTTACTGAGCGGGGTCGGCGGGGAGCTGTTTTTT
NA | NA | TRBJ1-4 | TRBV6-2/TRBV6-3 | CASSLAGLNEKLFF | TGTGCCAGCAGTTTGGCAGGGTTGAATGAAAAACTGTTTTTT
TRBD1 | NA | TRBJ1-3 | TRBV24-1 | CATSDRGQGADGNTIYF | TGTGCCACCAGTGACCGGGGACAGGGGGCTGACGGAAACACCATATATTTT
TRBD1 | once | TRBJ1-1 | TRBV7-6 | CASSFRTGPGTEAFF | TGTGCCAGCAGCTTTCGGACAGGACCGGGGACTGAAGCTTTCTTT
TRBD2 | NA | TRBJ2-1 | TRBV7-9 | CASSGSGGQTPINNEQFF | TGTGCCAGCAGTGGTAGCGGGGGGCAAACCCCAATCAACAATGAGCAGTTCTTC
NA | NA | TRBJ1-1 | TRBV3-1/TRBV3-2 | CASSQGPGLNTEAFF | TGTGCCAGCAGCCAAGGTCCAGGGCTGAACACTGAAGCTTTCTTT